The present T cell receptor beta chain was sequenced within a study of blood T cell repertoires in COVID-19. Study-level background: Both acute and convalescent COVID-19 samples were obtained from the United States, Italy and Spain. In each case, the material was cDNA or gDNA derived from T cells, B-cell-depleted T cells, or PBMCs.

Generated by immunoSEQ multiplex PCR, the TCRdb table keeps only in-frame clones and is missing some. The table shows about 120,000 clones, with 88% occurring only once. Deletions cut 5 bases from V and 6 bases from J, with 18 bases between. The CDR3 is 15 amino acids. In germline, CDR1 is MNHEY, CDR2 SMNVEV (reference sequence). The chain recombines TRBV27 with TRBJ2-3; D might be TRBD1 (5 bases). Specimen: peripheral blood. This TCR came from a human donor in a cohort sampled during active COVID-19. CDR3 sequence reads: CASSPRTPRGDTQYF. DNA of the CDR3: TGTGCCAGCAGTCCCCGGACGCCAAGGGGCGATACGCAGTATTTT.